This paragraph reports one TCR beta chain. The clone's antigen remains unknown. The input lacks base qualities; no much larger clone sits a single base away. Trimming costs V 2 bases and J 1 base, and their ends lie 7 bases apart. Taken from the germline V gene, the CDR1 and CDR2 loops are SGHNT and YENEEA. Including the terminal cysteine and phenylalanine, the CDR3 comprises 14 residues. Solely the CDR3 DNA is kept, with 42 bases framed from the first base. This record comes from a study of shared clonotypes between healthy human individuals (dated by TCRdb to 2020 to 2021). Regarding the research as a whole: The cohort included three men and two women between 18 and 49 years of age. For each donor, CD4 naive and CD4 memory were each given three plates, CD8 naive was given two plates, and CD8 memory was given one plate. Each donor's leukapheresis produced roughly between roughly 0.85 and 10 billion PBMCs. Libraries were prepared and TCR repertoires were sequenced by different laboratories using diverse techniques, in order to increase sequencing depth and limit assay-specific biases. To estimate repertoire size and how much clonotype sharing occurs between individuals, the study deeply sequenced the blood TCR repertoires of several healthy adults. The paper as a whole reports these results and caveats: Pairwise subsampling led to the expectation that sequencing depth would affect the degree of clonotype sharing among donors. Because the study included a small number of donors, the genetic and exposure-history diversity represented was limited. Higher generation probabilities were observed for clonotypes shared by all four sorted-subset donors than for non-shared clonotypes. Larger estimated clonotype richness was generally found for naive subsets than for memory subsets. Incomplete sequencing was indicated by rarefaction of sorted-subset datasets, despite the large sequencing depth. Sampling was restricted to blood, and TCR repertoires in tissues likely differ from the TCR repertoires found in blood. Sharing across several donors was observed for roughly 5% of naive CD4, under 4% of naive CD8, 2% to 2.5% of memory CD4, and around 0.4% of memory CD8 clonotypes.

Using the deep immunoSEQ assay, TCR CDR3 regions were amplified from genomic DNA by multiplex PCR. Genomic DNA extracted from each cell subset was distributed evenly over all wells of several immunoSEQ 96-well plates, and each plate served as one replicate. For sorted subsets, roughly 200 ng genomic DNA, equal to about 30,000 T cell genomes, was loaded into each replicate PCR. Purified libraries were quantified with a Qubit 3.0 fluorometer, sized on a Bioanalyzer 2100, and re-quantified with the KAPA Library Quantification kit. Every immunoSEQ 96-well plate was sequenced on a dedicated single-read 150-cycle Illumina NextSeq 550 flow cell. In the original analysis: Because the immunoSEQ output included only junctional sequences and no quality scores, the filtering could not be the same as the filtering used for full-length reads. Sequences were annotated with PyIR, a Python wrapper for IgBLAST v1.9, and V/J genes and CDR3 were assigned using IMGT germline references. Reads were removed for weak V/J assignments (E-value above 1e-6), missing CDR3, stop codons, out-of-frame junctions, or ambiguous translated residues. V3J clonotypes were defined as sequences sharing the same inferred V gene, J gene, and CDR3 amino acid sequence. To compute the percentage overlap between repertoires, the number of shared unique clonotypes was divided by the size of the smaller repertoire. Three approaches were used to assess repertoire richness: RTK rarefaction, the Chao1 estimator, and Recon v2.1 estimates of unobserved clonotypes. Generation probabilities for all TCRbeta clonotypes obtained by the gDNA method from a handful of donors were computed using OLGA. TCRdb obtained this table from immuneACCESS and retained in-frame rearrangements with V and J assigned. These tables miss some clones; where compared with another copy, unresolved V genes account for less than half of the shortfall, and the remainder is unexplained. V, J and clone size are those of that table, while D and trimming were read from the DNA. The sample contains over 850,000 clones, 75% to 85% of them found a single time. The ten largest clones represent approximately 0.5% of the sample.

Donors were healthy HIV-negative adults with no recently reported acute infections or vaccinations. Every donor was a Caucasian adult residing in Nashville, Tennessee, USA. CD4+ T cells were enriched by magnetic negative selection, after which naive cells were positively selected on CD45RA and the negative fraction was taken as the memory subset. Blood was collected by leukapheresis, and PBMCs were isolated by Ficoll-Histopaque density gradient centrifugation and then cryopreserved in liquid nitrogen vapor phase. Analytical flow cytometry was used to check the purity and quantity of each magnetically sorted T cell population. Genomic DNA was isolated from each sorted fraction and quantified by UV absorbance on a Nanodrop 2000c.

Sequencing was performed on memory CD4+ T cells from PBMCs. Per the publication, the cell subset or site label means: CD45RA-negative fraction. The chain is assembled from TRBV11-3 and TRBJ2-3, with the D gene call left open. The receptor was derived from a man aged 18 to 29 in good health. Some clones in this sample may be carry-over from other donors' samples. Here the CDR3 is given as CASSLQAGTDTQYF. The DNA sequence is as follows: TGTGCCAGCAGCTTACAAGCCGGCACAGATACGCAGTATTTT.